This is a list of T cell receptor beta chains from one sample in a study of blood T cell repertoires in COVID-19. The assay was immunoSEQ multiplex PCR, and TCRdb's table has in-frame clones only and misses some. The sample carries 85,000 to 110,000 clones, about 92% recorded once. The source material was peripheral blood. The receptors originated from a woman older than 75 in a cohort sampled during active COVID-19. The CDR3 runs from the conserved cysteine through the conserved F or W. D genes are given only for firm matches. Not every row has a clone size; where given, it reads once, few, many or a size class.

CDR3 length	V gene	D gene	J gene	clone size	CDR3 protein	CDR3 DNA
12	TRBV6-5	NA	TRBJ1-6	NA	CASSPPDSPLHF	TGTGCCAGCAGTCCCCCCGATTCACCCCTCCACTTT
15	TRBV3-1/TRBV3-2	TRBD2	TRBJ2-7	NA	CASSRIAGGTYEQYF	TGTGCCAGCAGCCGTATAGCGGGAGGTACCTACGAGCAGTACTTC
14	TRBV19	TRBD1	TRBJ2-7	NA	CASSTLWDRYEQYF	TGTGCCAGTAGTACCCTTTGGGACAGGTACGAGCAGTACTTC
17	TRBV5-1	NA	TRBJ1-2	few	CASSAGQLRFSSYGYTF	TGCGCCAGCAGCGCCGGACAGTTACGGTTTTCTAGCTATGGCTACACCTTC
13	TRBV30	TRBD1	TRBJ2-5	NA	CAWGGQAQETQYF	TGTGCCTGGGGGGGACAGGCTCAAGAGACCCAGTACTTC
13	TRBV6-6	NA	TRBJ2-1	NA	CASSIQGYNEQFF	TGTGCCAGCAGTATACAGGGTTACAATGAGCAGTTCTTC
16	TRBV7-2	NA	TRBJ2-2	NA	CASSSRTAGNTGELFF	TGTGCCAGCAGCTCTAGGACTGCGGGGAACACCGGGGAGCTGTTTTTT
13	TRBV25-1	NA	TRBJ2-1	NA	CASSGAHRTPWLF	TGTGCCAGCAGTGGGGCCCACCGGACTCCGTGGCTCTTC
18	TRBV18	TRBD2	TRBJ2-3	NA	CASSPLAGVEVGTDTQYF	TGTGCCAGCTCACCCTTAGCGGGAGTGGAGGTTGGCACAGATACGCAGTATTTT
12	TRBV12-3/TRBV12-4	TRBD2	TRBJ2-7	few	CASTGGAVEQYF	TGTGCCAGCACGGGGGGGGCGGTCGAGCAGTACTTC
15	TRBV7-2	TRBD2	TRBJ2-3	NA	CASRIGTSGTDTQYF	TGTGCCAGCAGGATAGGGACTAGCGGCACAGATACGCAGTATTTT
11	TRBV7-2	NA	TRBJ1-2	few	CASSSLYGYTF	TGTGCCAGCAGCTCCCTTTATGGCTACACCTTC
16	TRBV19	NA	TRBJ2-2	NA	CASSTSGGINTGELFF	TGTGCCAGTAGTACCTCTGGCGGGATCAACACCGGGGAGCTGTTTTTT
17	TRBV7-8	TRBD2	TRBJ2-5	once	CASSLWTSGMYQETQYF	TGTGCCAGCAGCCTATGGACTAGCGGGATGTACCAAGAGACCCAGTACTTC
15	TRBV5-1	TRBD2	TRBJ2-7	NA	CASSLSGLAGYEQYF	TGCGCCAGCAGCTTATCGGGACTAGCGGGCTACGAGCAGTACTTC
15	TRBV3-1/TRBV3-2	TRBD1	TRBJ2-7	few	CASSQAYRGSYEQYF	TGTGCCAGCAGCCAAGCGTACAGGGGTTCCTACGAGCAGTACTTC
15	TRBV6-5	TRBD1	TRBJ2-7	few	CASRVMDRGVYEQYF	TGTGCCAGCAGAGTCATGGACAGGGGGGTATACGAGCAGTACTTC
14	TRBV18	NA	TRBJ2-1	NA	CASSPQRASNEQFF	TGTGCCAGCTCACCACAGAGAGCAAGCAATGAGCAGTTCTTC
16	TRBV18	TRBD1	TRBJ2-5	NA	CASSPSWGQDKETQYF	TGTGCCAGCTCACCATCGTGGGGACAGGATAAAGAGACCCAGTACTTC
12	TRBV18	NA	TRBJ2-5	NA	CASSPTQETQYF	TGTGCCAGCTCACCTACTCAAGAGACCCAGTACTTC
12	TRBV7-9	NA	TRBJ2-3	NA	CASSFSTDTQYF	TGTGCCAGCAGCTTCAGTACAGATACGCAGTATTTT
15	TRBV7-7	NA	TRBJ2-1	NA	CASSPSGQGINEQFF	TGTGCTAGCAGTCCTTCAGGGCAGGGTATCAATGAGCAGTTCTTC